This TCR beta chain is drawn from a study of early T cells in non-severe SARS-CoV-2 infection. From the 5' RACE reads, TCRdb called clonotypes with MiXCR, one entry per CDR3 protein. Seen here are 84,000 or so distinct CDR3 sequences, 12% observed once, and the top ten hold about 2.7%. This clonotype showed up many times. V was pared by 0 bases and J by 1 base, with 3 bases of the junction left unmatched. From germline, CDR1 is DFQATT and CDR2 SNEGSKA (reference sequence). The CDR3 has 16 residues. The sequence came from an adult who was a healthcare worker with PCR-confirmed SARS-CoV-2 infection or an uninfected control (not recorded which). The genes are TRBV20-1 and TRBJ2-7, with 13 bases matching TRBD2. The sample comprised whole blood. The CDR3 sequence: CSARDAGLAGSYEQYF. In DNA form, the CDR3 reads TGCAGTGCTAGAGATGCGGGACTAGCGGGATCCTACGAGCAGTACTTC.